This TCR beta chain was sequenced during a study of beta chain features in type 1 diabetes (dated by TCRdb to 2016 to 2019). With respect to the entire study: Mean age, gender distribution, total cell number and subset yield were not different between patients and healthy donors. A total of 107,917,701 sorted cells were examined across all samples, and the number of cells per subset was strongly correlated with RNA yield. The study compared TCRB repertoires of sorted circulating CD4+ T cell subsets between recently diagnosed type 1 diabetes patients and matched healthy donors. Regulatory and stem cell-like memory subsets were obtained from only 8 patients and about 8 healthy donors, while naive and central memory subsets were obtained from all 30 or so donors. Study-wide findings and limitations: Shorter templates might have been favored by PCR, but patient and control samples were amplified and corrected together, so both groups would have been affected equally by any skew. Naive, central memory and regulatory TCRB repertoires appeared more similar among patients than among healthy donors. A moderate but significant shortening of TCRB CDR3 length was observed in type 1 diabetes patients in all four CD4+ subsets. Patients with type 1 diabetes made fewer insertions and deleted more nucleotides at VDJ recombination sites, implying thymic rearrangement abnormalities. Because the HLA sub-analyses included only small numbers of individuals, any influence of HLA type on TCRB rearrangement was left unresolved. Because cDNA rather than genomic DNA was sequenced, highly expressing activated cells could have been over-represented, although no difference in activation and CD3 levels was found between groups.

From each donor, a single peripheral blood sample of around 120 mL on average was drawn into heparinised tubes. Naive, central memory, regulatory and stem cell-like memory CD4+ T cells were sorted on a BD FACSAria II using a panel including CD45RO, CCR7, CD25, CD127, CD95 and CD27. All sorted populations exceeded 95% purity. Right away, PBMCs were isolated by Lymphoprep density gradient centrifugation and were stained directly, with no culture step. Samples were stained and sorted in pairs, with one healthy donor and one patient per experiment, so that batch effects were minimized. The High Capacity cDNA Reverse Transcription Kit was used to reverse transcribe all of the isolated RNA, meaning that expressed TCRB transcripts were what got sequenced. Deep immunoSEQ sequencing was performed on naive, central memory and regulatory T cell samples, with an average of roughly 4 million total reads per sample. Sorted cells were lysed in RLT buffer and RNA was extracted with DNase-treated RNeasy Micro or Mini kits, depending on cell number. Each cell subset was processed separately to prevent cross-contamination, with patient and healthy donor samples processed together. The immunoSEQ multiplex PCR was used to amplify TCRB sequences from cDNA, yielding 87-bp fragments that span the CDR3 region. Sequencing of the amplicons was done on the Illumina HiSeq platform. Per the original workflow: PCR bias was corrected computationally using synthetic template baselines, and reads within Hamming distance 2 were collapsed, with unmergeable singletons discarded. Reads were aligned to IMGT to assign V, D and J genes, CDR3 length, and insertions or deletions at six rearrangement sites. Clonotype counts were normalized to sorted cell number within each subset before computing true diversity and Gini coefficients with the tcR R package. Repertoire sharing was quantified using the overlap coefficient calculated on TCRB nucleotide sequences. As a proxy for the pre-selection repertoire, out-of-frame TCRB sequences from naive cells were analyzed. Sourced from immuneACCESS, this table was stored by TCRdb with only in-frame sequences that have V and J called. A share of the clones is absent; for the studies checked, an unresolved V gene accounts for under half, and the remainder has no known explanation. V, J and clone size are those of that table, while D and trimming were read from the DNA. This sample has hundreds of thousands of clones in its table, and around 15% of those were observed once. The top ten constitute approximately 0.022% of the sample.

Inclusive of the bounding cysteine and phenylalanine, the CDR3 is 15 residues long. The entry retains the CDR3 DNA only, 45 bases that are in frame from base 1. CDR1 and CDR2, per the germline V gene, are MNHEY and SVGAGI. Clipping removes 5 bases from V and 2 bases from J, with 7 as the unmatched junction base count. This clone was seen only a few times. Its antigen is unknown. No base qualities exist here, and no much larger clone lies one base off it. The sample comprised naive CD4+ T cells from blood. In the paper's terms, the cell subset or site label means: true naive CD4+ T cells. The rearranged segments are TRBV6-5 and TRBJ1-2, and 8 bases in between align with TRBD1. The receptor was derived from a man between 18 and 35 years old with type 1 diabetes. Here the CDR3 is given as CASSPWTGKNYGYTF. The nucleotide sequence is TGTGCCAGCAGTCCCTGGACAGGGAAAAACTATGGCTACACCTTC.